Listed below are T cell receptor beta chains from one sample, sequenced in a study of shared clonotypes between healthy human individuals. Clones were sequenced by immunoSEQ multiplex PCR, and TCRdb holds only the in-frame ones, with some missing. The sample shows about 980,000 clones, over 60% of them seen only once. Material: memory CD4+ T cells sorted from blood. The receptor set was obtained from a young man in good health. Both conserved end residues are part of each CDR3. The D gene is left open where the match is weak. Part of the rows lack a size; the others show once, few, many or a class for expanded clones.

j_gene	abundance	d_gene	v_gene	CDR3nt	CDR3aa
TRBJ2-5	-	TRBD2	TRBV11-2	TGTGCCAGCAGACGTACCGGGACTAGCGGCAAACAAGAGACCCAGTACTTC	CASRRTGTSGKQETQYF
TRBJ2-5	once	TRBD2	TRBV27	TGTGCCAGCAGGGGTTTCGTTACTAGCGGGAGCAACCAAGAGACCCAGTACTTC	CASRGFVTSGSNQETQYF
TRBJ2-3	-	TRBD1	TRBV6-8	TGTGCCAGCAATCTACCCCAGGACAGGGACCAACTCACAGATACGCAGTATTTT	CASNLPQDRDQLTDTQYF
TRBJ2-3	-	TRBD2	TRBV19	TGTGCCAGTACCAGCACTAGCGGGAATACAGATACGCAGTATTTT	CASTSTSGNTDTQYF
TRBJ2-1	once	-	TRBV19	TGTGCCAGTAGTTTTACGACTAGGAACAATGAGCAGTTCTTC	CASSFTTRNNEQFF
TRBJ2-1	-	TRBD2	TRBV9	TGTGCCAGCAGCGCACGACTAGCGGGGGGTTTCAATGAGCAGTTCTTC	CASSARLAGGFNEQFF
TRBJ2-1	-	-	TRBV10-3	TGTGCCATCAGTACAACGCGAGAGCAGTTCTTC	CAISTTREQFF
TRBJ2-5	-	-	TRBV29-1	TGCAGCGTTAATTGGGGGGTAGAAGAGACCCAGTACTTC	CSVNWGVEETQYF
TRBJ2-3	few	-	TRBV27	TGTGCCAGCAGGACTCAGAGGGATACGCAGTATTTT	CASRTQRDTQYF
TRBJ1-2	-	-	TRBV2	TGTGCCAGCAGTGGCTCAGGCTTTAACTATGGCTACACCTTC	CASSGSGFNYGYTF
TRBJ1-6	few	-	TRBV7-8	TGTGCCAGCAGCTTATACAGCAGCTCACCCCTCCACTTT	CASSLYSSSPLHF
TRBJ2-3	-	-	TRBV5-1	TGCGCCAGCAACTTGGGGGGTAGCACAGATACGCAGTATTTT	CASNLGGSTDTQYF
TRBJ2-7	-	TRBD1	TRBV19	TGTGCCAGTAGTACTCCGGGACAGGGATCCTACGAGCAGTACTTC	CASSTPGQGSYEQYF
TRBJ2-7	many	-	TRBV7-2	TGTGCCAGCAGCTTAGAGGCCGAGCAGTACTTC	CASSLEAEQYF
TRBJ2-5	few	TRBD1	TRBV19	TGTGCCAGTAGTTCGCGGACAGGGGCAAGGGAGACCCAGTACTTC	CASSSRTGARETQYF
TRBJ2-2	-	TRBD2	TRBV9	TGTGCCAGCAGCGTAGGTGGTAGCGGGAGCCGGACGAACACCGGGGAGCTGTTTTTT	CASSVGGSGSRTNTGELFF
TRBJ2-3	-	-	TRBV6-5	TGTGCCAGCAGCCCCCCCAGGGCAGATACGCAGTATTTT	CASSPPRADTQYF
TRBJ2-7	-	-	TRBV28	TGTGCCAGCAGGAACCGGGACACGACCTTCTACGAGCAGTACTTC	CASRNRDTTFYEQYF
TRBJ2-7	once	-	TRBV4-1	TGCGCCAGCAGCCAAATAAACGCACTAGTCCCCACCTACGAGCAGTACTTC	CASSQINALVPTYEQYF
TRBJ2-3	once	-	TRBV28	TGTGCCAGCAGCTCACGGAGGATGGGCAGCAAAAGATCAGATACGCAGTATTTT	CASSSRRMGSKRSDTQYF
TRBJ1-2	once	-	TRBV13	TGTGCCAGCAGTTCCGGACGTAACTATGGCTACACCTTC	CASSSGRNYGYTF
TRBJ2-3	-	-	TRBV4-3	TGCGCCAGCAGCCAAGATGGAGGCGGGACGGGAGATACGCAGTATTTT	CASSQDGGGTGDTQYF
TRBJ2-7	-	-	TRBV19	TGTGCCAGTAGCAAGGCAGGGTCCTCCTACGAGCAGTACTTC	CASSKAGSSYEQYF
TRBJ1-1	few	-	TRBV20-1	TGCAGTGCTAATGTGCAGGGGGAAGCTTTCTTT	CSANVQGEAFF
TRBJ2-1	once	-	TRBV6-6	TGTGCCAGCAGTTACCCCTTGGGGGCCTACAATGAGCAGTTCTTC	CASSYPLGAYNEQFF
TRBJ2-2	-	-	TRBV19	TGTGCCAGTAGTATTGGACCAAGAGGGGAGCTGTTTTTT	CASSIGPRGELFF
TRBJ1-5	few	-	TRBV27	TGTGCCAGCAGTGCCGCCGGGCTATATAGCAATCAGCCCCAGCATTTT	CASSAAGLYSNQPQHF
TRBJ2-7	-	-	TRBV5-1	TGCGCCAGCAGCCCGACAGTGAACTCCTACGAGCAGTACTTC	CASSPTVNSYEQYF
TRBJ2-7	-	-	TRBV20-1	TGCAGTGCTAGAAACTACGAGCAGTACTTC	CSARNYEQYF
TRBJ2-5	-	-	TRBV5-1	TGCGCCAGCAGCTTCGGGGGCCAGGAGACCCAGTACTTC	CASSFGGQETQYF
TRBJ1-2	-	TRBD1	TRBV13	TGTGCCAGCAGCGTCGACAGGGGCAAAGGGAACTATGGCTACACCTTC	CASSVDRGKGNYGYTF
TRBJ1-4	-	-	TRBV6-1	TGTGCCAGCAGTGTTATGGCGGGGGAAAAACTGTTTTTT	CASSVMAGEKLFF
TRBJ1-3	few	TRBD1	TRBV7-9	TGTGCCAGCAGCTTAGTTGGACAGGGGCCCTCTGGAAACACCATATATTTT	CASSLVGQGPSGNTIYF
TRBJ1-2	-	-	TRBV5-4	TGTGCCAGCAGCTCAACTGGTAGCGGCGGTGGTGGCTACACCTTC	CASSSTGSGGGGYTF
TRBJ1-3	-	-	TRBV9	TGTGCCAGCAGCGTAGGGCCGGCCACCTCTGGAAACACCATATATTTT	CASSVGPATSGNTIYF
TRBJ2-2	-	-	TRBV18	TGTGCCAGCTCACCTGAACAGGGTACGGCCGGGGAGCTGTTTTTT	CASSPEQGTAGELFF
TRBJ2-2	-	TRBD1	TRBV18	TGTGCCAGCTCACTGGACAGGGGAACCGGGGAGCTGTTTTTT	CASSLDRGTGELFF
TRBJ2-3	-	TRBD2	TRBV2	TGTGCCAGCAGTGTACTAGGCGGGACTAGCGGTGATACGCAGTATTTT	CASSVLGGTSGDTQYF
TRBJ2-1	-	-	TRBV10-3	TGTGCCATCAGTGACTACAATGAGCAGTTCTTC	CAISDYNEQFF
TRBJ2-5	once	-	TRBV11-2	TGTGCCAGCAGCCCCGGTCCGGGACTGGGGACCCAGTACTTC	CASSPGPGLGTQYF
TRBJ2-7	-	-	TRBV5-1	TGCGCCAGCAGCTCCCGGGACCGGAGCTACGAGCAGTACTTC	CASSSRDRSYEQYF
TRBJ2-7	-	-	TRBV6-1	TGTGCCAGCTGCGGTAGCTGGTACTACGAGCAGTACTTC	CASCGSWYYEQYF
TRBJ1-2	-	-	TRBV28	TGTGCCAGCAGACCGACCGCGTCAAGTGGCTACACCTTC	CASRPTASSGYTF
TRBJ1-1	-	-	TRBV14	TGTGCCAGCAGCCCGAATGTCGGTGAAGCTTTCTTT	CASSPNVGEAFF
TRBJ1-1	-	-	TRBV7-9	TGTGCCAGCAGCTCTTTACAGGGTAGCACTGAAGCTTTCTTT	CASSSLQGSTEAFF
TRBJ2-3	-	-	TRBV5-4	TGTGCCAGCAGCTTGGATTTAACTGGGGCAGATACGCAGTATTTT	CASSLDLTGADTQYF
TRBJ2-1	-	-	TRBV9	TGTGCCAGCAGCGTAGAGGGAATGGCGTACAATGAGCAGTTCTTC	CASSVEGMAYNEQFF
TRBJ2-7	-	TRBD1	TRBV29-1	TGCAGCGCCGCAAGGGGACAGTCCTACGAGCAGTACTTC	CSAARGQSYEQYF
TRBJ2-3	-	-	TRBV28	TGTGCCAGCAGCGGGACCATTACCACAGATACGCAGTATTTT	CASSGTITTDTQYF
TRBJ1-4	few	-	TRBV28	TGTGCCAGCAGGGAGGCGAAGAATGAAAAACTGTTTTTT	CASREAKNEKLFF
TRBJ2-1	-	-	TRBV2	TGTGCCAGCAGTGAGGATCCCCGTTACAATGAGCAGTTCTTC	CASSEDPRYNEQFF
TRBJ2-3	-	-	TRBV7-2	TGTGCCAGCAGCTTAATAGGAGAGGTCACAGATACGCAGTATTTT	CASSLIGEVTDTQYF
TRBJ2-2	-	TRBD2	TRBV4-2	TGTGCCAGCAGCCAAGTAAGCGGGGGGACGAACACCGGGGAGCTGTTTTTT	CASSQVSGGTNTGELFF
TRBJ2-3	-	TRBD2	TRBV2	TGTGCCAGCAGTGGAGGCGGGAGGGGCACAGATACGCAGTATTTT	CASSGGGRGTDTQYF